This TCR beta chain was captured by sequencing in a study of T cells in Graves' hyperthyroidism and ophthalmopathy. RNA transcripts provided the source from which TCR beta CDR3 regions were amplified. When the TCR CDR3 underwent first-round RT-PCR, the HTBI primer set was used. TCRdb itself ran the multiplex PCR reads through MiXCR, one entry per CDR3 protein. The data contain hundreds of thousands of distinct CDR3 sequences, around 39% of them singletons. V was clipped by 3 bases and J by 0 bases; unmatched bases: 5. Germline V CDR1 and CDR2: SEHNR, FQNEAQ (reference sequence). The CDR3 covers 16 residues. Investigators excluded patients with uncontrolled infection, other autoimmune disease, pregnancy or lactation.

V gene TRBV7-9 combines with J gene TRBJ2-5; the match to TRBD2 covers 9 bases. This clonotype was sampled from a man between 18 and 29 years old with Graves' hyperthyroidism. The sample comprised blood. The CDR3 region has the DNA TGTGCCAGCAGCTTCCTCCCTAGCGGGGACCAAGAGACCCAGTACTTC. Amino acid sequence: CASSFLPSGDQETQYF.